One sample yielded the 27 T cell receptor beta chains listed below, sequenced in a study of T-cell reconstitution after alpha-beta-depleted transplantation in children. It was with unique molecular identifiers that the TCRbeta library was prepared. Each CDR3 protein gets one entry after TCRdb re-called the PCR reads with MiXCR. The sample records 150,000 to 250,000 distinct CDR3 sequences, 13% to 15% being singletons. This specimen was PBMCs from the stem cell graft donor, taken from the stem cell graft. These TCRs come from a human donor who donated a stem cell graft to a child with acute lymphoblastic leukemia.

As concerns this clonotype: A read error may explain this, as a much larger clone is one base away. The chain couples TRBV4-2 to TRBJ2-1, with 8 positions matching TRBD2. Germline loops: CDR1 LGHNA, CDR2 YNFKEQ. The CDR3 length is 15 residues. The CDR3 DNA follows: TGTGCCAGCATCCAAGAACCTAGCGGGTACAATGAGCAGTTCTTC. Its protein product is CASIQEPSGYNEQFF.

This clonotype was counted many times. DNA for the CDR3: TGTGCCAGCCACCGCCGGGGAAGCACAGATACGCAGTATTTT. This gives the protein CASHRRGSTDTQYF. The chain couples TRBV7-9 to TRBJ2-3; D is perhaps TRBD2 (5 bases). With 8 bases removed from V and 0 bases from J, the gap between germline ends came to 12 bases. The CDR3 is made up of 14 amino acids. Germline V gene sequence: CDR1 SEHNR, CDR2 FQNEAQ (reference sequence).

The table lists this clonotype with many counts. The chain recombines TRBV10-3 with TRBJ2-1, with 9 bases identical to TRBD2. The CDR3 extends over 13 amino acids. J lost 10 bases, V lost 4 bases, and 5 bases had no gene match. Germline V gene data show CDR1 as ENHRY and CDR2 as SYGVKD. The CDR3: CAISGTSVREQFF. The CDR3 nucleotides are TGTGCCATCAGTGGGACTAGCGTACGGGAGCAGTTCTTC.

On this clonotype: A read error is possible here, since a much larger clone lies one base away. The chain carries TRBV29-1 and TRBJ2-6; no clear D gene. CDR1 SQVTM and CDR2 ANQGSEA come from the germline V gene. This CDR3 has 13 residues. The CDR3 loop is CRARKSGANVLTF. CDR3 bases: TGCCGCGCTAGGAAGTCTGGGGCCAACGTCCTGACTTTC.

V is TRBV20-1 and J is TRBJ2-1; D remains ambiguous. Per the germline V gene, CDR1 is DFQATT and CDR2 is SNEGSKA (reference sequence). The V end was cut by 7 bases, the J end by 2 bases, with 18 bases between. This CDR3 is 15 amino acids long. This CDR3 is CSVRSRAATYNEQFF. For the CDR3, the DNA is TGCAGTGTCCGATCCCGCGCGGCAACCTACAATGAGCAGTTCTTC.

This clonotype occurred many times. J is TRBJ2-1 and V is TRBV5-1; 11 bases fit TRBD2. V lost 4 bases to trimming and J lost 7 bases; unmatched junction nucleotides: 4. The CDR3 spans 14 residues. Germline lookup yields CDR1 SGHRS and CDR2 YFSETQ. CDR3 sequence: CASSTLAGGNEQFF. DNA for the CDR3: TGCGCCAGCAGCACCCTAGCGGGAGGAAATGAGCAGTTCTTC. Looking up the rest from reference TRBV5-1 and TRBJ2-1 gives the full variable domain: KAGVTQTPRYLIKTRGQQVTLSCSPISGHRSVSWYQQTPGQGLQFLFEYFSETQRNKGNFPGRFSGRQFSNSRSEMNVSTLELGDSALYLCASSTLAGGNEQFFGPGTRLTVL.

This clonotype has at least ten counts. The chain couples TRBV5-6 to TRBJ2-7; maybe TRBD2 (5 bases). In germline, CDR1 is SGHDT, CDR2 YYEEEE. This CDR3 is 16 amino acids long. Trimming cost V 2 bases and J 2 bases, with 17 bases left between them. CDR3 protein: CASSFGISDDPYEQYF. CDR3 DNA: TGTGCCAGCAGCTTCGGCATTAGCGATGATCCCTACGAGCAGTACTTC.

This clonotype was seen only a few times. V and J are TRBV19 and TRBJ2-2, with 7 bases identical to TRBD2. The CDR3 loop spans 14 amino acids. The germline CDR1 and CDR2 sequences are LNHDA and SQIVND (reference sequence). V lost 3 bases to trimming and J lost 7 bases; unmatched junction nucleotides: 5. For the CDR3, the DNA is TGTGCCAGTAGTATTTCAAGGGAGGGCGGGGAGCTGTTTTTT. Translated, it gives CASSISREGGELFF.

This clonotype has at least ten counts. The chain recombines TRBV12-3 or TRBV12-4 with TRBJ1-1; D uncertain. Trimming took 6 bases from V and 3 from J, leaving 17 bases between them. This CDR3 contains 15 residues. CDR3 sequence: CASRSASLGHTEAFF. The CDR3 coding sequence is TGTGCCAGCAGGTCGGCTTCTTTAGGACACACTGAAGCTTTCTTT.

The table lists this clonotype with a few counts. This rearrangement joins TRBV7-8 to TRBJ2-1; D is uncertain. CDR1 is SGHVS, CDR2 FQNEAQ, per germline. Trimming pared 1 base from V and 0 bases from J, leaving 7 bases between. The CDR3 extends over 15 amino acids. The CDR3 here is CASSLEVFSYNEQFF. In nucleotides, the CDR3 is TGTGCCAGCAGCTTAGAAGTGTTCTCCTACAATGAGCAGTTCTTC.

This clonotype has more than one count but fewer than ten. This chain connects TRBV5-4 to TRBJ1-2; D might be TRBD1 (6 bases). CDR3 length: 13 amino acids. Deletions cut 3 bases from V and 8 bases from J, with 14 bases between. Per germline, CDR1 SGHNT and CDR2 YYREEE (reference sequence). CDR3 loop: CASSSTGLWGYTF. CDR3 in DNA: TGTGCCAGCAGCTCTACAGGGTTATGGGGCTACACCTTC.

The chain couples TRBV12-3 or TRBV12-4 to TRBJ2-3, with 10 bases that match TRBD2. V lost 0 bases and J lost 5; bases outside the gene matches: 5. The CDR3 loop spans 16 amino acids. DNA for the CDR3: TGTGCCAGCAGTTTAGCGGGGCTAGCGGGAGAAGATACGCAGTATTTT. This encodes CASSLAGLAGEDTQYF.

This clonotype was observed at least ten times. As DNA, the CDR3 is TGTGCCAGCAGTTTCAGGGAGGGGACTGAAGCTTTCTTT. Translated: CASSFREGTEAFF. This chain joins TRBV12-3 or TRBV12-4 and TRBJ1-1, with D possibly TRBD1 on 5 matching bases. The CDR3 length is 13 residues. Trimming removed 3 bases at V and 5 bases at J, with 10 bases between.

This clonotype showed up many times. The genes are TRBV7-9 and TRBJ2-3; 10 positions agree with TRBD2. Germline-derived CDR1 and CDR2 are SEHNR and FQNEAQ (reference sequence). The CDR3 runs to 15 residues. Unmatched junction bases numbered 3, after V lost 6 bases and J lost 0 bases. CDR3: CASSSSGRSTDTQYF. CDR3 DNA: TGTGCCAGCAGTTCTAGCGGGAGAAGCACAGATACGCAGTATTTT.

This clonotype was observed many times. This chain links TRBV10-3 with TRBJ2-7; D remains unclear. Trimming shortened V by 11 bases and J by 7 bases, and 27 bases separated the two germline ends. This CDR3 spans 15 amino acids. Germline V gene data show CDR1 as ENHRY and CDR2 as SYGVKD. For the CDR3, the DNA is TGTGCCGCAAGGACGTCCGATCCTAGTTCGAGGGAGCAGTACTTC. Protein product: CAARTSDPSSREQYF.

This clonotype was seen repeatedly, ten times or more. This sequence joins TRBV5-1 and TRBJ2-1; D may be TRBD1 or TRBD2 (6 bases each). The CDR3 totals 15 residues. Germline CDR1 SGHRS, CDR2 YFSETQ. V lost 4 bases to trimming and J lost 5 bases, with 16 bases between them. The CDR3 is CASSPGDFRHNEQFF. The DNA of the CDR3 is TGCGCCAGCAGCCCAGGGGACTTCCGCCACAATGAGCAGTTCTTC.

This clonotype was seen ten or more times. The rearrangement uses TRBV20-1 and TRBJ2-1; D gene uncertain. Trimming removed 8 bases at V and 6 bases at J, with 17 bases between. The CDR3 consists of 13 residues. Per the germline V gene, CDR1 is DFQATT and CDR2 is SNEGSKA (reference sequence). The CDR3 spells CSTTPTTFNEQFF. CDR3 DNA sequence: TGCAGTACAACTCCTACTACCTTCAATGAGCAGTTCTTC.

This clonotype was found many times. The rearrangement links TRBV5-1 to TRBJ2-1, with TRBD2 identical over 9 bases. Germline V gene sequence: CDR1 SGHRS, CDR2 YFSETQ. V trimming: 0 bases; J trimming: 10 bases; junction bases outside the gene matches: 8. This CDR3 contains 15 residues. The CDR3 nucleotides are TGCGCCAGCAGCTTGGAAGCTAGCGGGGCCGTGGAGCAGTTCTTC. It specifies CASSLEASGAVEQFF.

This clonotype was found many times. The rearrangement links TRBV4-2 to TRBJ2-3; no reliable D call. This CDR3 comprises 14 residues. V was trimmed by 1 base and J by 4 bases, leaving 9 bases between them. Germline V gene data show CDR1 as LGHNA and CDR2 as YNFKEQ. CDR3 residues: CASSQGGAPDTQYF. DNA of the CDR3: TGTGCCAGCAGCCAAGGTGGCGCGCCAGATACGCAGTATTTT.

In this sample, this clonotype turned up many times. The CDR3 protein is CASSSLTGSTGNTIYF. CDR3 in DNA: TGCGCCAGCAGCTCTCTGACAGGGTCGACTGGAAACACCATATATTTT. The gene calls are TRBV5-1 and TRBJ1-3; the match to TRBD1 covers 7 bases. The CDR3 extends over 16 amino acids. CDR1 and CDR2 (germline): SGHRS, YFSETQ. V shed 3 bases, J shed 2 bases, and the junction held 8 bases outside the gene matches.

This clonotype was seen repeatedly, ten times or more. The chain joins TRBV5-1 to TRBJ2-1, with 9 bases lining up with TRBD2. The ends lost 2 bases at V and 6 bases at J; junction bases unmatched: 6. The germline V gene has CDR1 SGHRS and CDR2 YFSETQ. CDR3 size: 15 residues. This CDR3 is CASSLPQAGGNEQFF. The CDR3 nucleotides read TGCGCCAGCAGCTTACCTCAAGCGGGAGGCAATGAGCAGTTCTTC.

V usage is TRBV6-1 and J usage is TRBJ1-1, with TRBD1 matching 10 bases. Germline-derived CDR1 and CDR2 are MNHNS and SASEGT. Trimming at V came to 6 bases and at J to 3 bases, leaving 10 bases not matched to a gene. CDR3 length: 16 residues. For the CDR3, the DNA is TGTGCCAGCAGACCCCAGATGGACAGGGGGGACACTGAAGCTTTCTTT. Translation gives CASRPQMDRGDTEAFF.

At least ten counts were recorded for this clonotype. The chain links TRBV7-9 to TRBJ1-6; tentatively, D is TRBD1 (5 bases). The CDR3 runs 14 residues. Trimming pared 2 bases from V and 10 bases from J, leaving 12 bases between. Germline loops: CDR1 SEHNR, CDR2 FQNEAQ (reference sequence). CDR3 residues: CASSLNQGNSPLHF. The CDR3 nucleotides are TGTGCCAGCAGCTTAAACCAGGGTAACTCACCCCTCCACTTT.

This clonotype appeared a single time. This chain joins TRBV6-2 or TRBV6-3 and TRBJ2-7; D may be TRBD1 (5 bases). The CDR3 runs 12 residues. Trimming cost V 7 bases and J 4 bases, with 11 bases left between them. Germline CDR1 MNHEY, CDR2 SVGEGT. CDR3: CASKQVNYEQYF. As DNA, the CDR3 is TGTGCCAGCAAACAGGTTAATTACGAGCAGTACTTC.

Remarks on this clonotype: This may arise from a read error, as a much more abundant clone is one base away. The chain is built from TRBV5-5 and TRBJ2-1; 10 bases map to TRBD2. The CDR3 is 15 residues long. After removal of 4 bases from V and 5 bases from J, the junction contained 6 bases not matched to a gene. Looked up from germline, CDR1 is SGHKS and CDR2 is YYEKEE (reference sequence). CDR3 DNA sequence: TGTGCCAGCAGCCACGGACTAGCGGCCGACAATGAGCAGTTCTTC. Translation: CASSHGLAADNEQFF.

As concerns this clonotype: Given a much more abundant clone one base away, this may be a read error. This chain joins TRBV5-1 and TRBJ1-1, with TRBD1 identical over 9 bases. The CDR3 is made up of 15 amino acids. CDR1 and CDR2 from the germline V gene are SGHRS and YFSETQ. The CDR3, as DNA: TGCGTCAGCAGCCCCACACAGGGGGCTAGCACTGAAGCTTTCTTT. This codes for CVSSPTQGASTEAFF. The full variable domain, completed using reference TRBV5-1 and TRBJ1-1, is KAGVTQTPRYLIKTRGQQVTLSCSPISGHRSVSWYQQTPGQGLQFLFEYFSETQRNKGNFPGRFSGRQFSNSRSEMNVSTLELGDSALYLCVSSPTQGASTEAFFGQGTRLTVV.

This clonotype showed up many times. The chain has TRBV28 and TRBJ2-4; 7 nucleotides align to TRBD1. Germline V gives CDR1 MDHEN, CDR2 SYDVKM. CDR3 length: 18 amino acids. Trimming at V came to 7 bases and at J to 1 base, leaving 16 bases not matched to a gene. In nucleotides, the CDR3 is TGTGCCAGCACCCCACAGGGGAATTGGCCTAGTGCCAAAAACATTCAGTACTTC. The encoded protein is CASTPQGNWPSAKNIQYF.